The T cell receptor beta chain under discussion was sequenced for a study of T cells in localized non-small cell lung cancer. Study-wide points: Median approximately 58 top-100 tumor clones were shared with paired adjacent lung.

Note on this clone: Its antigen is still unknown.

In germline, CDR1 is KGHSH, CDR2 LQKENI. The CDR3 spans 14 residues. Trimming stripped 3 bases from V and 10 bases from J, with 16 bases between. Only in-frame clones appear in the TCRdb table, and some are missing; sequencing was by immunoSEQ multiplex PCR. This sample has around 25,000 clones, with roughly 90% found just once. The specimen was peripheral blood, collected before any cancer treatment. The chain has TRBV18 and TRBJ2-1; D ambiguous. The origin of this receptor is a woman aged 35 to 70 with stage I lung adenocarcinoma. The CDR3 protein is CASSPSLGRPEQFF. The DNA of the CDR3 is TGTGCCAGCTCACCTTCTTTAGGACGGCCCGAGCAGTTCTTC. The full variable domain, rest sourced from reference TRBV18 and TRBJ2-1, is NAGVMQNPRHLVRRRGQEARLRCSPMKGHSHVYWYRQLPEEGLKFMVYLQKENIIDESGMPKERFSAEFPKEGPSILRIQQVVRGDSAAYFCASSPSLGRPEQFFGPGTRLTVL.